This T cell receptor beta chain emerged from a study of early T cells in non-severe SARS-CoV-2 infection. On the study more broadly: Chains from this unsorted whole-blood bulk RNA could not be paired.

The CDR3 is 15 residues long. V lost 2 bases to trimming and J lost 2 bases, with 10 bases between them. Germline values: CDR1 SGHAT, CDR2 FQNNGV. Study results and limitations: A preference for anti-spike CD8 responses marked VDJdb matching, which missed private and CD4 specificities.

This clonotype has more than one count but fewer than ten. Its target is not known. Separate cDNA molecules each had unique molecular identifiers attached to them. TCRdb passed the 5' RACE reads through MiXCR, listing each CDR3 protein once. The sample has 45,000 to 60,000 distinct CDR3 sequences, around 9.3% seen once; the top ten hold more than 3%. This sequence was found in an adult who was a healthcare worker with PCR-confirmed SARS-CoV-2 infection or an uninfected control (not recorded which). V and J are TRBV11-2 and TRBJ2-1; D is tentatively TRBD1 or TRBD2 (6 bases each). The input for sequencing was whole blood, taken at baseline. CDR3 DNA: TGTGCCAGCAGCTTATCGGGGGCCCCCTACAATGAGCAGTTCTTC. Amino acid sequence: CASSLSGAPYNEQFF. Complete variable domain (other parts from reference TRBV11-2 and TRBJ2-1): EAGVAQSPRYKIIEKRQSVAFWCNPISGHATLYWYQQILGQGPKLLIQFQNNGVVDDSQLPKDRFSAERLKGVDSTLKIQPAKLEDSAVYLCASSLSGAPYNEQFFGPGTRLTVL.